This T cell receptor beta chain was found in a study of blood T cell repertoires in COVID-19. Authors' methods: From reference gene primer amplification, estimates of nucleated cell counts were derived. Profiled with immunoSEQ multiplex PCR; TCRdb holds only in-frame clones, not every one. V, J and clone size are taken as reported in that table, and D and trimming were inferred from the DNA itself. The table lists 300,000 to 450,000 clones, more than 75% of them singletons. CDR1 is LNHDA and CDR2 is SQIVND in the germline V gene (reference sequence). V dropped 5 bases and J dropped 13; count of bases not matched to a gene: 8. The CDR3 runs 13 residues. Recovered status in Cohort 3 required two negative PCRs, clearance, or symptom resolution.

The source of this sequence is a woman aged 25 to 39 who had recovered from COVID-19. Sequenced: PBMCs or T cells enriched from blood (not recorded which). V is TRBV19 and J is TRBJ1-1; 12 bases fit TRBD1. In DNA form, the CDR3 reads TGTGCCAGTAGTCCCGGGACAGGGGGCTGGAGTTTCTTT. Its translation: CASSPGTGGWSFF.